The clone carrying this T cell receptor (beta chain) has just a few counts. Time point described: pre-treatment baseline. Patients had no prior systemic cancer treatment, immunosuppressants or other active cancers. The method was immunoSEQ multiplex PCR; TCRdb's version includes in-frame clones alone and lacks a portion of them. This sample has about 13,000 clones, with 85% to 90% found just once. This specimen belongs to a study of blood T cell dynamics during melanoma immunotherapy. The CDR3 length is 15 residues. CDR1 and CDR2 (germline): KGHSH, LQKENI. V lost 3 bases to trimming and J lost 3 bases; unmatched junction nucleotides: 5.

V gene TRBV18 combines with J gene TRBJ2-7; 10 positions match TRBD1. Source: blood, taken from a patient treated with checkpoint blockade. The TCR comes from a human donor with melanoma. The CDR3 is CASSPGQGKGYEQYF. CDR3 nucleotides: TGTGCCAGCTCACCGGGACAGGGGAAGGGCTACGAGCAGTACTTC.